A single sample gave rise to the 13 T cell receptor beta chains below, sequenced in a study of CD8+CD57+ T cells in acquired aplastic anemia. Selection for sequencing was limited to patients who had shown CD8+CD57+ cell expansion by flow cytometry. CDR3 and TCR beta VDJ profiling relied on a genomic DNA template. Each CDR3 protein is one row after TCRdb ran MiXCR on the reads. This sample yields approximately 220,000 distinct CDR3 sequences, of which about half are seen a single time; just under 20% belongs to the top ten. Sequencing was carried out using sorted CD4+, CD8+, or CD8+CD57+ T cells (not recorded which) from PBMCs. These TCRs come from a human donor with aplastic anemia.

This clonotype was picked up many times. The V gene is TRBV20-1, the J gene TRBJ2-7; 12 nucleotides agree with TRBD1. CDR3 size: 15 residues. V shed 5 bases and J 4 bases; nucleotides not matched to a gene: 9. Germline lookup yields CDR1 DFQATT and CDR2 SNEGSKA (reference sequence). The CDR3, as DNA: TGCAGTGCTCTCCGACCGGGACAGGGGGCTTACGAGCAGTACTTC. Translated, it gives CSALRPGQGAYEQYF.

This clonotype was counted ten times or more. The chain carries TRBV20-1 and TRBJ2-3; tentatively, D is TRBD1 (6 bases). The CDR3 sequence is 16 residues long. The germline V gene encodes CDR1 DFQATT and CDR2 SNEGSKA (reference sequence). V was shortened by 4 bases and J by 9 bases, with 26 bases between the two germline ends. The CDR3 bases are TGCAGTGCTACCCCCAACCAGGGACGCGCTCAGGGGACGCAGTATTTT. Its protein is CSATPNQGRAQGTQYF.

This clonotype was seen just once. This is likely a read error, given that the CDR3 carries no conserved phenylalanine or tryptophan at its end. V usage is TRBV29-1 and J usage is TRBJ1-2; D is perhaps TRBD1 (6 bases). Trimming removed 6 bases at V and 7 bases at J, with 15 bases between. This CDR3 has 12 residues. Germline values: CDR1 SQVTM, CDR2 ANQGSEA. This chain's CDR3 is CSVEQGIRGYTY. DNA of the CDR3: TGCAGCGTCGAACAGGGTATTCGTGGCTACACCTAC.

This clonotype was seen at least ten times. The CDR3 region is CSARDSNYGYTF. The CDR3 DNA reads as TGCAGTGCTAGGGACAGTAACTATGGCTACACCTTC. The V call is TRBV20-1, the J call TRBJ1-2; a possible D gene is TRBD1 (6 bases). V shed 3 bases and J shed 1 base, with 6 bases lying between them. CDR1 is DFQATT and CDR2 is SNEGSKA in the germline V gene (reference sequence). This CDR3 spans 12 amino acids.

On this clonotype: Possible read error: a much larger clone is one base away. The CDR3 sequence is CASARADETQYF. Written as DNA, the CDR3 is TGTGCCAGCGCGCGGGCGGATGAGACCCAGTACTTC. This chain connects TRBV6-6 to TRBJ2-7; TRBD2 is a possible D gene (5 bases). The J call may be faulty, since TRBJ2-5 better matches the DNA end. Germline CDR1 and CDR2: MNHNY and SVGAGI (reference sequence). The length of the CDR3 is 12 residues.

The rearrangement uses TRBV15 and TRBJ2-3, with 7 bases aligning to TRBD2. V shed 3 bases, J shed 0 bases, and the junction held 3 bases outside the gene matches. Looked up from germline, CDR1 is LNHNV and CDR2 is YYDKDF (reference sequence). CDR3 size: 15 residues. The CDR3: CATSRGRESTDTQYF. The CDR3 DNA is TGTGCCACCAGCAGGGGGCGGGAGAGCACAGATACGCAGTATTTT.

This clonotype was detected ten times or more. V gene TRBV3-1 combines with J gene TRBJ1-5; D not certain. Trimming removed 0 bases from V and 7 bases from J, with 16 bases in between. Germline V CDR1 and CDR2: LGHDT, YNNKEL (reference sequence). This CDR3 is 16 amino acids long. CDR3 coding DNA: TGTGCCAGCAGCCAAGACGGCCCTTGGGAGGGACAGCCCCAGCATTTT. Its translation is CASSQDGPWEGQPQHF. Based on the CDR3 plus reference TRBV3-1 and TRBJ1-5, the full variable domain is DTAVSQTPKYLVTQMGNDKSIKCEQNLGHDTMYWYKQDSKKFLKIMFSYNNKELIINETVPNRFSPKSPDKAHLNLHINSLELGDSAVYFCASSQDGPWEGQPQHFGDGTRLSIL.

This rearrangement joins TRBV20-1 to TRBJ1-2; D gene uncertain. Germline V gene lookup returns CDR1 DFQATT and CDR2 SNEGSKA (reference sequence). CDR3 size: 12 residues. Trimming left V 6 bases short and J 6 bases short, with 14 bases between. The CDR3 nucleotides are TGCAGTGCCCGACACCCCCCGAATGGCTACACCTTC. Its protein product is CSARHPPNGYTF.

This clonotype was found once. The CDR3 does not end in the conserved phenylalanine or tryptophan, so this is likely a read error. The V and J genes are TRBV7-2 and TRBJ2-1; 14 positions match TRBD2. V shed 5 bases, J shed 4 bases, and the junction held 13 bases outside the gene matches. Germline loops: CDR1 SGHTA, CDR2 FQGNSA. The CDR3 totals 19 residues. The CDR3: CASSPIGTSGGHHYNEQFL. The CDR3 DNA reads TGTGCCAGCAGCCCAATTGGGACTAGCGGGGGCCATCATTACAATGAGCAGTTCCTC.

This clonotype has just a few counts. This sequence joins TRBV6-5 and TRBJ2-1, with D perhaps TRBD1 (6 bases). Germline V gene lookup returns CDR1 MNHEY and CDR2 SVGAGI. This CDR3 region has 15 residues. With 2 bases removed from V and 6 bases from J, the gap between germline ends came to 14 bases. CDR3 coding DNA: TGTGCCAGCAGTTACCCTGGGGGCACAGGCAATGAGCAGTTCTTC. Translated, it gives CASSYPGGTGNEQFF.

At least ten counts were recorded for this clonotype. This chain joins TRBV2 and TRBJ2-2; TRBD2 might be the D (6 bases). Germline CDR1 SNHLY, CDR2 FYNNEI. The CDR3 is 16 amino acids. Trimming cost V 2 bases and J 7 bases, with 17 bases left between them. CDR3: CASSEFRLEVFGELFF. The CDR3 nucleotides read TGTGCCAGCAGTGAATTTAGACTAGAGGTATTCGGGGAGCTGTTTTTT.

The CDR3 DNA follows: TGTGCCACCTCTCAGCGGGCAGGGAAGAACTATGGCTACACCTTC. Protein product: CATSQRAGKNYGYTF. The rearrangement uses TRBV7-9 and TRBJ1-2, with D perhaps TRBD1 (5 bases). From germline, CDR1 is SEHNR and CDR2 FQNEAQ (reference sequence). Trimming left V 10 bases short and J 2 bases short, with 20 bases between. The CDR3 totals 15 residues.

The V and J genes are TRBV9 and TRBJ2-1, with 10 bases identical to TRBD2. Looked up from germline, CDR1 is SGDLS and CDR2 is YYNGEE. CDR3 length: 18 residues. J was trimmed by 1 base and V by 4 bases; bases with no gene match: 11. CDR3 sequence reads: CASSQGWTSGRSYNEQFF. DNA of the CDR3: TGTGCCAGCAGCCAAGGCTGGACTAGCGGAAGGTCCTACAATGAGCAGTTCTTC.